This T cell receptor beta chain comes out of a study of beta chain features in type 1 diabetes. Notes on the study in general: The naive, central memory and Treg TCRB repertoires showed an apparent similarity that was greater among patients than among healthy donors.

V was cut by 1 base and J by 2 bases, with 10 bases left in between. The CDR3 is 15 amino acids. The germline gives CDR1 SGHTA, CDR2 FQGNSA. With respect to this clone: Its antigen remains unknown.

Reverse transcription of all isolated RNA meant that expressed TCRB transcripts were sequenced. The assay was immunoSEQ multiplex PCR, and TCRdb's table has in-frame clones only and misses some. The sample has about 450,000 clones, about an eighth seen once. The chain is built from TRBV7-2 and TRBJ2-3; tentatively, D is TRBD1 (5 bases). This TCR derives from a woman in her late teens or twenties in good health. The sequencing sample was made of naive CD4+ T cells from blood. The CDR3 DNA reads TGTGCCAGCAGCTTAGTAAGGGGCTTCACAGATACGCAGTATTTT. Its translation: CASSLVRGFTDTQYF.